The present TCR beta chain was sequenced within a study of CD8 T cells in Susac syndrome. RNA was extracted with the RNeasy kit, and a quantity of roughly 0.5 to 1 ug was reverse transcribed using random hexamers. Amplification of TCR beta CDR3 across 54 Vbeta and 13 Jbeta was performed with immunoSEQ multiplex PCR. TCRdb re-called the immunoSEQ multiplex PCR reads with MiXCR, one entry per CDR3 protein. The sample records 150,000 or so distinct CDR3 sequences, approximately 96% being singletons. CD8+ and CD4+ T cells circulating in blood were sequenced for TCR beta. Matching for age and sex applied to the controls, who were healthy donors. Germline CDR1 reads SGDLS; CDR2 reads YYNGEE. V lost 0 bases, J lost 5 bases, and 5 bases stayed unmatched. CDR3 size: 15 residues.

The receptor was isolated from a human donor in good health. What was sequenced was CD4+ T cells from PBMCs. This chain uses TRBV9 with TRBJ2-7; 10 positions match TRBD2. This CDR3 is CASSVGVSGGHEQYF. CDR3 coding DNA: TGTGCCAGCAGCGTAGGGGTTAGCGGGGGGCACGAGCAGTACTTC.